This record concerns one T cell receptor beta chain sequence. Its antigen remains undetermined. Per-nucleotide qualities are absent, and no much larger clonotype sits a single base away. Library creation used PCR. These reads were obtained on a NextSeq 500. Bulk TCR libraries were generated as previously described, with the TCR primers listed in Table S5 used. The Qiagen AllPrep DNA/RNA kit was used to purify total RNA. Before any analysis, reads coming from multiple sequencing runs of the same library were combined into one pool. Per the source publication's procedure: Reads were retained only if the reads had an exact TCR constant sequence, and the retained reads were trimmed to 150 nt and grouped according to their 12-nt molecular barcodes. Reads inside each barcode group were sub-clustered using a 15% Levenshtein threshold, and a quality-weighted consensus sequence was constructed for each RNA molecule. Non-functional sequences were filtered out, along with any lower-count sequence sitting one edit away from another sequence. On the basis of fitting two negative binomial distributions, barcode sub-clusters with fewer than 20% of the maximum read count were discarded. TCRdb redid the processing of the public reads, applying fastp at Q25 and MiXCR, and retained in-frame beta chains. Every entry covers one CDR3 protein and lists the most common genes and DNA from its rows. For this entry, the V and J calls and clone size follow TCRdb and not the study's own pipeline. The sample contains over 550,000 distinct CDR3 sequences, 25% of them found a single time. The ten largest account for 0.78% of the sample.

Libraries of naive CD8 T cells were built from around 20,000 to 1,000,000 sorted cells, with 10%, 30% or 50% of the purified RNA used. On a BD FACSAria II, naive CD8 T cells were FACS-sorted as CD8+CD4-CCR7+CD45RA+ and collected into RLT Plus buffer. To test detection sensitivity, Jurkat RNA equivalent to about ten TCR copies was spiked into samples of about 19,000-1,100,000 naive CD8 T cells. Enrichment of CD8 T cells was done with RosetteSep CD8+ T Cell Enrichment Cocktail plus Ficoll-Paque, and ACK red cell lysis came afterward. The record originates from a study of molecular identifiers for immune sequencing clone quantification (dated by TCRdb to 2016 to 2019). For context, the study as a whole: In a replicate experiment, RNA from 20,000 or 100,000 naive CD8 T cells was split into five aliquots, four of which were sequenced. This methods study used CD8 T cells to benchmark TCR RNA copy counting and molecular-identifier clustering-based TCR repertoire sequencing (MIDCIRS). Paper-wide results and their limitations: Clones above 20 RNA copies held over 98% of molecules in CMV-specific effector cells but under 1% in naive cells. Highly expanded clone sizes could be underestimated if identical TCR molecules share a barcode. The naive libraries included spiked-in Jurkat TCR RNA (more than nine copies' worth), and this Jurkat TCR RNA is not part of the donor repertoire. Without barcode sub-clustering, chimeric consensus sequences inflated TCR diversity; chimeras reached as high as 47%. Spiked-in Jurkat TCR RNA equal to a single cell's worth was reported to be detectable even within one million naive CD8 T cells. Approximately 2.7 recovered TCR RNA copies per cell were obtained by modeling, versus around 10 by digital PCR, implying a capture efficiency of about 30%.

From its cysteine to its phenylalanine, the CDR3 spans 14 amino acids. Of the read, only the CDR3 DNA is kept; its 42 bases are in frame from base 1. The junction carries 10 bases between V and J, which are trimmed by 3 bases and 7 bases respectively. Based on the germline V gene, the CDR1 and CDR2 sequences are ENHRY and SYGVKD. Recombination linked TRBV10-3 to TRBJ1-6; too little of a D gene remains to name it. The specimen was naive CD8+ T cells from blood, with Jurkat cell RNA spiked in. In light of the paper, this sample's cell subset or site label describes: FACS-sorted CD8+CD4-CCR7+CD45RA+ naive T cells. The clonotype was recovered from a human donor in good health. Some libraries in this study had Jurkat cell RNA spiked in. The DNA sequence is TGTGCCATCAGTGATCCAGGAAGAAATTCACCCCTCCACTTT. Translation gives CAISDPGRNSPLHF.